Listed below are T cell receptor beta chains from one sample, sequenced in a study of blood T cell repertoires in COVID-19. Measured with immunoSEQ multiplex PCR; TCRdb has only the in-frame clones, and not every one. The sample carries 95,000 to 150,000 clones, roughly 89% recorded once. Source material: peripheral blood. These receptors were collected from a man aged 40-49 years with acute or convalescent COVID-19. The CDR3 runs from the conserved cysteine through the conserved F or W. D genes are given only for firm matches. A row's size may be missing; if present it is once, few, many or a size class.

>TRBV21-1|once|TRBJ1-2|-
TGTGCCAGCAGCAAAAATGGGGGGGTCTCTGGCTACACCTTC
CASSKNGGVSGYTF
>TRBV6-1|-|TRBJ2-1|TRBD2
TGTGCCAGCAGTGAAGCGAAGACTAGCGGGGGTCTATACAATGAGCAGTTCTTC
CASSEAKTSGGLYNEQFF
>TRBV11-2|-|TRBJ1-2|TRBD1
TGTGCCAGCAGCTTTTTGGGACAGCCAAGGATTGGCTATGGCTACACCTTC
CASSFLGQPRIGYGYTF
>TRBV2|-|TRBJ2-7|-
TGTGCCAGCAGTCCCCTAAGCTACGAGCAGTACTTC
CASSPLSYEQYF
>TRBV10-3|-|TRBJ2-7|TRBD2
TGTGCCATCAGTGTGCGGGGGGAGCAGTACTTC
CAISVRGEQYF
>TRBV10-3|-|TRBJ1-3|-
TGTGCCATCAGCTCCCAGGGCCTCTCTGGAAACACCATATATTTT
CAISSQGLSGNTIYF
>TRBV19|-|TRBJ1-2|-
TGTGCCAGTAGTATAGGGGCGTCTCGTGGCTACACCTTC
CASSIGASRGYTF
>TRBV9|-|TRBJ1-2|-
TGTGCCAGCAGCGTAGATCTGACACCTTATGGCTACACCTTC
CASSVDLTPYGYTF
>TRBV18|few|TRBJ1-1|TRBD1
TGTGCCAGCTCACCGCCCAGGGGGTGGACTGAAGCTTTCTTT
CASSPPRGWTEAFF
>TRBV30|-|TRBJ1-1|-
TGTGCCTGGAGTACACGGGATCTACGAGCTTTCTTT
CAWSTRDLRAFF
>TRBV10-3|-|TRBJ1-1|TRBD1
TGTGCCATCAGTGACGGGGACAGGGGATATTATGAAGCTTTCTTT
CAISDGDRGYYEAFF
>TRBV3-1/TRBV3-2|once|TRBJ1-2|-
TGTGCCAGCAGCCCAGGACAGTACTACTATGGCTACACCTTC
CASSPGQYYYGYTF
>TRBV6-5|-|TRBJ2-5|-
TGTGCCAGCAGCTCCTTGGGGGCAGAGACCCAGTACTTC
CASSSLGAETQYF
>TRBV3-1/TRBV3-2|few|TRBJ2-7|-
TGTGCCAGCAGCTATTCGGGTTTTAGTGCCTCAGAGATTGGGGAGCAGTACTTC
CASSYSGFSASEIGEQYF
>TRBV3-1/TRBV3-2|-|TRBJ2-1|-
TGTGCCAGCAGCCTGCCGGGACAAAGCAATGAGCAGTTCTTC
CASSLPGQSNEQFF
>TRBV29-1|-|TRBJ1-4|TRBD1
TGCAGCGTGACAGGGCCGCGGGCTAATGAAAAACTGTTTTTT
CSVTGPRANEKLFF
>TRBV7-2|-|TRBJ2-1|TRBD2
TGTGCCAGCGGAACGGGACTAGGCCTCTACAATGAGCAGTTCTTC
CASGTGLGLYNEQFF
>TRBV4-1|-|TRBJ1-4|-
TGCGCCAGCAGCCAAGCAGAAACTAATGAAAAACTGTTTTTT
CASSQAETNEKLFF
>TRBV7-9|-|TRBJ1-3|-
TGTGCCAGCAGCTTAGAGGAAGGACACTCTGGAAACACCATATATTTT
CASSLEEGHSGNTIYF
>TRBV15|-|TRBJ2-1|TRBD2
TGTGCCACCCAGGAGCGGGAGGCCCCGAGCTCCTACAATGAGCAGTTCTTC
CATQEREAPSSYNEQFF
>TRBV6-4|-|TRBJ2-5|TRBD2
TGTGCCAGCAGTGACTCGCTAGCGGGGGGCCTGTACCAAGAGACCCAGTACTTC
CASSDSLAGGLYQETQYF
>TRBV9|-|TRBJ1-1|-
TGTGCCAGCAGCGTAGGCATCGGACAAAACACTGAAGCTTTCTTT
CASSVGIGQNTEAFF
>TRBV7-2|-|TRBJ2-7|-
TGTGCCAGCCGAGGGCAGGCTCAGCAGTACTTC
CASRGQAQQYF
>TRBV10-3|-|TRBJ1-1|-
TGTGCCATCAACCCAGGGGTAGACACTGAAGCTTTCTTT
CAINPGVDTEAFF
>TRBV10-3|-|TRBJ1-2|-
TGTGCCATCAGTGAGTCCACAGGGTCTAGGTATGGCTACACCTTC
CAISESTGSRYGYTF
>TRBV30|once|TRBJ2-1|TRBD2
TGTGCCTGGGGTCGGGTAGCGGGGGGGGGTGAGCAGTTCTTC
CAWGRVAGGGEQFF
>TRBV19|-|TRBJ1-5|-
TGTGCCAGTAGTCTCAGGGACACTTTCAATCAGCCCCAGCATTTT
CASSLRDTFNQPQHF
>TRBV11-2|once|TRBJ2-3|-
TGTGCCAGCAGCTCCGGGAGAGGTCGTACGCAGTATTTT
CASSSGRGRTQYF